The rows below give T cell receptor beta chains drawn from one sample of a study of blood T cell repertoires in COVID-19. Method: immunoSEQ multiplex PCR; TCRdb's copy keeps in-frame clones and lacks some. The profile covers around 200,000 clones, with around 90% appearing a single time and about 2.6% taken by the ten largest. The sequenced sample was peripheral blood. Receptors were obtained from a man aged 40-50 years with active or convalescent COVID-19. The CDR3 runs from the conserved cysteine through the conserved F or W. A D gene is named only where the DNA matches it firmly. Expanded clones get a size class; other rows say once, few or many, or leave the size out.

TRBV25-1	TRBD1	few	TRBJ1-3	CASSDRGTGSGNTIYF	TGTGCCAGCAGTGACCGCGGGACAGGGAGTGGAAACACCATATATTTT
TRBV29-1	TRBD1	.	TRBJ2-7	CSVASDRGLSSYEQYF	TGCAGCGTTGCCTCCGACAGGGGGCTTAGCTCCTACGAGCAGTACTTC
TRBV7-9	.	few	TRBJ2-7	CASSPEGDHYEQYF	TGTGCCAGCAGCCCCGAGGGAGACCACTACGAGCAGTACTTC
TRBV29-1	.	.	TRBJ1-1	CSVGTGNTEAFF	TGCAGCGTGGGGACTGGGAACACTGAAGCTTTCTTT
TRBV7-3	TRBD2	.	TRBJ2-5	CASSLTPGEGETQYF	TGTGCCAGCAGCTTAACCCCCGGGGAGGGAGAGACCCAGTACTTC
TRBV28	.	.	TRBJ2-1	CASSLRGSGVMNNEQFF	TGTGCCAGCAGTTTAAGGGGGTCCGGTGTAATGAACAATGAGCAGTTCTTC
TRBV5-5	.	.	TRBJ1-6	CASRVGVVVGDSPLHF	TGTGCCAGCAGGGTTGGGGTTGTCGTCGGGGATTCACCCCTCCACTTT
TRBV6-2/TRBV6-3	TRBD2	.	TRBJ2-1	CASSSPSATGGTSYNEQFF	TGTGCCAGCAGCTCTCCTAGCGCGACGGGGGGGACGTCCTACAATGAGCAGTTCTTC
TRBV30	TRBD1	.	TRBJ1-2	CAWITRGLYGYTF	TGTGCCTGGATAACCAGGGGGCTCTATGGCTACACCTTC
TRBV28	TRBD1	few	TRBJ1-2	CASSPAGGASGYTF	TGTGCCAGCAGCCCCGCAGGGGGCGCGTCTGGCTACACCTTC
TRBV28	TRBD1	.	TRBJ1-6	CASSSTGQGLDSPLHF	TGTGCCAGCAGTTCGACAGGACAGGGGCTGGATTCACCCCTCCACTTT
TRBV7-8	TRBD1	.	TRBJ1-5	CASSLVRVTGGRDQPQHF	TGTGCCAGCAGCTTAGTTAGAGTGACAGGGGGGAGGGATCAGCCCCAGCATTTT
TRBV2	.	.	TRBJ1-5	CASLVSRGNQPQHF	TGTGCCAGCCTAGTGTCCAGGGGAAATCAGCCCCAGCATTTT
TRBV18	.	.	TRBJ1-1	CASSPPAGNTEAFF	TGTGCCAGCTCACCACCGGCGGGAAACACTGAAGCTTTCTTT
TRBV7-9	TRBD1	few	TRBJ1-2	CASSLVRQGDGYTF	TGTGCCAGCAGCTTAGTCAGACAGGGTGATGGCTACACCTTC
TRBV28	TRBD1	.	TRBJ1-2	CASLETGTGDGYTF	TGTGCCAGCCTGGAGACCGGGACAGGGGATGGCTACACCTTC
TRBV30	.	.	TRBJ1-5	CAWRLGQGNNQPQHF	TGTGCCTGGAGGCTCGGGCAGGGCAACAATCAGCCCCAGCATTTT
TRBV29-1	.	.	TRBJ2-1	CSVGEQGSGYNEQFF	TGCAGCGTCGGGGAACAGGGTTCCGGTTACAATGAGCAGTTCTTC
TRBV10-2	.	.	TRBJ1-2	CASRDTDSNRLGYTF	TGCGCCAGCAGGGACACAGACAGTAACCGGCTCGGCTACACCTTC
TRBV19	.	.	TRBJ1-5	CASKIGNSNQPQHF	TGTGCCAGTAAAATCGGTAATAGCAATCAGCCCCAGCATTTT
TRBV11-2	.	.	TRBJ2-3	CASSLVVETDTQYF	TGTGCCAGCAGCTTAGTGGTTGAGACAGATACGCAGTATTTT
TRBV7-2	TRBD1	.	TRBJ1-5	CASSLQQGLGQPQHF	TGTGCCAGCAGCTTACAACAGGGGCTCGGTCAGCCCCAGCATTTT
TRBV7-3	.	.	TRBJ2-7	CASSQNAAGAGEQYF	TGTGCCAGCAGCCAAAACGCTGCGGGGGCGGGCGAGCAGTACTTC
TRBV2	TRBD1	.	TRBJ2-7	CASSEFRTGKNEQYF	TGTGCCAGCAGTGAATTCAGGACAGGGAAGAACGAGCAGTACTTC
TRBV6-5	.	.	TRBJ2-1	CASRPAVSRYNEQFF	TGTGCCAGTCGCCCGGCGGTCTCTCGTTACAATGAGCAGTTCTTC
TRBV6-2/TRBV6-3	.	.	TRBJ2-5	CASSYSLGAGETQYF	TGTGCCAGCAGTTACTCGCTGGGGGCTGGGGAGACCCAGTACTTC
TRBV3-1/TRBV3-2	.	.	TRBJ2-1	CASSQEEKSYNEQFF	TGTGCCAGCAGCCAAGAGGAGAAATCCTACAATGAGCAGTTCTTC
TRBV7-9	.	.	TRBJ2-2	CASSVVTAGELFF	TGTGCCAGCAGCGTAGTAACGGCCGGGGAGCTGTTTTTT
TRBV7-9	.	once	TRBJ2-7	CASSSEGLIYEQYF	TGTGCCAGCAGCTCAGAGGGACTCATCTACGAGCAGTACTTC
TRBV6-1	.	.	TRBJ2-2	CASSDGVNRGSTGELFF	TGTGCCAGCAGTGATGGGGTAAATAGGGGGAGCACCGGGGAGCTGTTTTTT
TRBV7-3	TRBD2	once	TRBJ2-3	CASSLYDSGGAVDTQYF	TGTGCCAGCAGCTTATACGATAGCGGGGGGGCCGTCGATACGCAGTATTTT
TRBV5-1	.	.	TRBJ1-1	CASSFFKEAEAFF	TGCGCCAGCAGCTTCTTCAAGGAGGCTGAAGCTTTCTTT